These 8 T cell receptor beta chains were all obtained from the same sample, sequenced in a study of regulatory T cells in long-lasting Graves disease. Library construction for TCR beta used iRepertoire HTBI primers and Arm-PCR of CDR3 regions. TCRdb called the multiplex PCR reads again in MiXCR, with one record for every CDR3 protein. The data contain hundreds of thousands of distinct CDR3 sequences, about 14% of them seen just once; the ten biggest clones take up roughly 10%. Time point meaning: newly diagnosed GD, antithyroid drugs for less than 3 months. Generation of the TCR library employed RNA extracted from PBMCs. These data were likewise used in another study, on T cells in Graves' hyperthyroidism and ophthalmopathy.

This specimen was peripheral blood mononuclear cells (PBMCs), taken at new diagnosis, from a patient treated with antithyroid drugs. The receptors were gathered from a man younger than 40 with Graves disease.

This clonotype occurred many times. V gene TRBV6-2 or TRBV6-3 combines with J gene TRBJ1-6; TRBD1 matches at 7 bases. V dropped 4 bases and J dropped 8; count of bases not matched to a gene: 8. The CDR3 spans 15 residues. Germline V gives CDR1 MNHEY, CDR2 SVGEGT. This CDR3 is CASSSEGTEDSPLHF. Written as DNA, the CDR3 is TGTGCCAGCAGTTCCGAAGGGACAGAAGATTCACCCCTCCACTTT.

The sample holds many counts of this clonotype. V usage is TRBV2 and J usage is TRBJ1-4; a possible D gene is TRBD1 (5 bases). CDR3 length: 13 residues. Germline-derived CDR1 and CDR2 are SNHLY and FYNNEI. Trimming took off 4 bases at V and 6 bases at J, with 9 bases between the two ends. Here the CDR3 DNA reads TGTGCCAGCAGTGGAGGGGAGCATGAAAAACTGTTTTTT. Protein: CASSGGEHEKLFF.

This clonotype has only a few counts. V gene TRBV5-1 combines with J gene TRBJ1-1; a weak D match, TRBD1 (5 bases). CDR1 and CDR2 (germline): SGHRS, YFSETQ. The CDR3 totals 15 residues. The germline V and J ends were trimmed by 1 base and 4 bases, with 14 bases remaining between them. The CDR3 here is CASSLSGGGGTEAFF. The CDR3 DNA is TGCGCCAGCAGCTTGTCTGGGGGGGGAGGCACTGAAGCTTTCTTT.

This clonotype has at least ten counts. The chain uses TRBV11-3 and TRBJ2-7; D is ambiguous. The germline V and J ends were trimmed by 0 bases and 6 bases, with 9 bases remaining between them. Germline V CDR1 and CDR2: SGHNT, YENEEA. The CDR3 sequence is 13 residues long. The CDR3 DNA reads TGTGCCAGCAGCTTAGATGAGGTGGGCGAGCAGTACTTC. As protein: CASSLDEVGEQYF.

This clonotype appeared a few times. A much larger clone differs from this one at a single base, so this may be a read error. The CDR3 protein is CASILAGGADTQYF. The CDR3 DNA follows: TGTGCCAGCATACTAGCGGGAGGCGCAGATACGCAGTATTTT. The chain recombines TRBV5-5 with TRBJ2-3; 12 bases fit TRBD2. In germline, CDR1 is SGHKS, CDR2 YYEKEE (reference sequence). The CDR3 consists of 14 residues. V gave up 6 bases and J gave up 4 bases; unmatched junction bases: 3.

This clonotype was detected ten times or more. The chain recombines TRBV12-3 or TRBV12-4 with TRBJ1-3, with D perhaps TRBD1 (5 bases). The V end was cut by 5 bases, the J end by 0 bases, with 17 bases between. The CDR3 contains 17 residues. The CDR3 bases are TGTGCCAGCAGTCTTCCCAGACAGACTAGCTCTGGAAACACCATATATTTT. Translated, it gives CASSLPRQTSSGNTIYF.

The chain recombines TRBV19 with TRBJ2-7; TRBD2 is a possible D gene (6 bases). With 0 bases removed from V and 4 bases from J, the gap between germline ends came to 7 bases. Germline loops: CDR1 LNHDA, CDR2 SQIVND (reference sequence). The CDR3 loop spans 13 amino acids. CDR3 amino acids: CASSIDRGYEQYF. CDR3 coding DNA: TGTGCCAGTAGTATAGATCGGGGGTACGAGCAGTACTTC. Complete variable domain (other parts from reference TRBV19 and TRBJ2-7): DGGITQSPKYLFRKEGQNVTLSCEQNLNHDAMYWYRQDPGQGLRLIYYSQIVNDFQKGDIAEGYSVSREKKESFPLTVTSAQKNPTAFYLCASSIDRGYEQYFGPGTRLTVT.

CDR3 region: CASSNINEQYF. CDR3 nucleotides: TGTGCCAGTAGTAATATCAACGAGCAGTACTTC. The V and J genes are TRBV19 and TRBJ2-7, with D uncertain. Trimming pared 4 bases from V and 5 bases from J, leaving 6 bases between. CDR3 length: 11 residues. Looked up from germline, CDR1 is LNHDA and CDR2 is SQIVND (reference sequence).